This section outlines one T cell receptor beta chain sequence together with its context. Its antigen is not yet known. Base qualities are not provided; no much larger clone lies one nucleotide away. To prepare the library, RACE was applied. These reads were obtained on a NextSeq 500. Library preparation attached unique molecular identifiers to individual cDNA molecules for quantitative, reproducible TCR counting. The original pipeline was this. The median number of TCRs per sample was around 96,000, ranging from about 23,224 to 690,600. V, J and CDR3 annotation of the TCR reads was carried out using the Decombinator software suite. Every sample was subsampled to the same number of TCRs (28,000) for the PS versus PT1 abundance plots. Expanded TCRs were defined as absent before sensitization and observed at least eight times at the 2-week time point. TCRdb reworked the public reads: Q25 trimming with fastp, MiXCR clone assembly, productive beta chains retained. CDR3 protein duplicates are merged, each entry listing the most common genes and DNA. The V and J calls shown here were made by TCRdb, not taken from the authors' results. Here the sample has 40,000 or so distinct CDR3 sequences; approximately 12% occur a single time. The ten largest make up approximately 2.2% of the sample.

The data were taken from a study of human T cells and chemical hapten exposure (dated by TCRdb to the early 2020s). About the study as a whole: For sensitization, 2% DPC in acetone was applied to a roughly 2 cm by roughly 2 cm area of upper inner arm skin. In alopecia patients, the study followed how the peripheral blood TCR repertoire changed in vivo over primary and secondary sensitization to diphenylcyclopropenone (DPC), a hapten. For TCR sequencing, blood came from twenty-nine alopecia patients at anywhere from one to four time points (pre-sensitization, 2, 6 and 24 weeks). Patients additionally received weekly therapeutic DPC doses to the scalp throughout the approximately 25-week study period. Blood samples were taken from patients before sensitization (week 0) and at 2, 6 and about 24 weeks after DPC sensitization. Patch testing was performed on the upper back with Finn chambers containing 0.01% DPC, and the patch tests were scored after 6 days according to International Contact Dermatitis Research Group standards. The mostly female patient cohort included alopecia areata with under or over 50% scalp involvement, alopecia totalis and alopecia universalis. Libraries were pooled for sequencing, and variation in per-sample TCR yields was attributed mainly to small differences in library volumes within the pool. From each blood RNA sample, both TCR alpha and TCR beta chains were sequenced. Beyond this particular receptor, the publication reports: Repeated subsampling changed both the strength of the expansion versus patch-test correlation and the threshold at which that correlation became significant. No change with DPC sensitization was found in the number of TCRs above 1 in 1000 frequency, and no evidence of global repertoire structure alterations was found. Compared with pre-sensitization or healthy control sets, expanded TCRs formed significantly more large CDR3 similarity clusters, which is consistent with antigen-driven responses. All patients had alopecia, a presumed autoimmune disease, so their immune response might differ from that of healthy individuals. The number of PT1 expanded TCRs positively correlated with patch test score, significant at thresholds 8, 16 and 32 but not 4.

CDR1 SGHTA and CDR2 FQGTGA were looked up in the germline V gene. The CDR3 numbers 13 residues from cysteine through phenylalanine. The kept DNA is CDR3 alone, 39 bases in frame from the first base. V loses 5 bases, J loses 10 bases, and the germline ends lie 16 bases apart. According to the study, the label for this sample's time point signals: patch test 3, about 24 weeks after DPC sensitization. The treatment or condition label, read with the paper, signifies: therapeutic diphenylcyclopropenone sensitization with weekly scalp DPC. Total RNA was extracted from unfractionated whole blood collected in Tempus Blood RNA tubes. Blood at each patch-test visit was drawn before the patch test was applied. Eligible patients were aged 18 to 70, diagnosed with alopecia, deemed suitable for DPC therapy, and excluded if pregnant.

The sequence joins TRBV7-3 to TRBJ2-3; TRBD1 is a possible D gene, resting on 5 matching bases. Sample: whole blood, taken in connection with sensitization to the hapten diphenylcyclopropenone (DPC). The origin of this receptor is a woman between 40 and 50 years old with alopecia areata. Some clones in this sample may be carry-over from other donors' samples. The DNA is as follows: TGTGCCAGCAGCCGATTCACAGGCCTCCCGCAGTATTTT. Translation gives CASSRFTGLPQYF.